This T cell receptor (beta chain) was recovered during a study of molecular identifiers for immune sequencing clone quantification. Germline V gives CDR1 SGHVS, CDR2 FNYEAQ. Unmatched junction bases numbered 8, after V lost 5 bases and J lost 2 bases. The CDR3 extends over 15 amino acids. Between 20,000 and 1,000,000 sorted cells, with 10%, 30% or 50% RNA, yielded naive CD8 libraries. Sorting was used to obtain naive CD8 T cells (CD8+CD4-CCR7+CD45RA+). TCRdb processed the PCR reads anew with MiXCR; each CDR3 protein has one entry. The table shows 400,000 to 600,000 distinct CDR3 sequences, with under 30% occurring only once.

The J gene is TRBJ1-2, the V gene TRBV7-6, with TRBD1 matching 7 bases. The sample comprised naive CD8+ T cells from blood, with Jurkat cell RNA spiked in. Subset indicated: FACS-sorted CD8+CD4-CCR7+CD45RA+ naive T cells. The TCR was taken from a human donor in good health. Some libraries in this study had Jurkat cell RNA spiked in. The CDR3 region is CASSPLTGPNYGYTF. The CDR3 DNA reads TGTGCCAGCAGCCCCCTGACAGGGCCGAACTATGGCTACACCTTC.